This TCR beta chain appears in the sequencing data of a study of blood T cell repertoires in COVID-19. Study at large: COVID-19 samples collected from the United States, Italy and Spain covered acute and convalescent phases. PBMCs, B-cell-depleted T cells, or T cells provided the cDNA or gDNA that made up the material.

This CDR3 is 15 amino acids long. From germline, CDR1 is GTSNPN and CDR2 SVGIG (reference sequence). V was clipped by 3 bases and J by 2 bases; unmatched bases: 6. How the authors handled the data: Scientists estimated how many nucleated cells there were by amplifying reference gene primers. Sequenced by immunoSEQ multiplex PCR; TCRdb stores in-frame clones only, minus some. V and J calls and clone size are those listed in that table; D and trimming were worked out from the DNA. The data contain more than 90,000 clones, 86% of them singletons. This TCR was sampled from a man between 65 and 85 years old who had recovered from COVID-19. Sequenced sample: peripheral blood. J is TRBJ1-5 and V is TRBV30; 8 nucleotides match TRBD1. This CDR3 is CAWRLTGEGNQPQHF. The CDR3 nucleotides are TGTGCCTGGAGATTGACAGGGGAGGGCAATCAGCCCCAGCATTTT.